A single sample gave rise to the 18 T cell receptor delta chains below, sequenced in a study of gamma-delta T cells after stem cell transplantation. TCRdb re-called the RT-PCR reads via CATT. Seen here are 3,400 or so delta-chain clones, less than 25% observed once, and the top ten hold around 26%. Sequencing input: gamma-delta T cells. The origin of the receptors is a human donor. It is not recorded whose cells these are; they may come from a transplant donor.

About this clone itself: The protein given by TCRdb reflects a much larger clone and differs at residue 13 from this DNA's translation, likely from a read error; the protein shown is the DNA's translation. The J gene is TRDJ3, the V gene TRDV2; 9 bases are shared with TRDD3. CDR3 length: 16 amino acids. Germline CDR1 reads GEAIGNYY; CDR2 reads EKD. The DNA for the CDR3 is TGTGCCTGTGACACCGTGGGGGATATAGAGACCCGACGGATGTTTTTC. Translating it yields CACDTVGDIETRRMFF.

The chain employs TRDV1 and TRDJ1; 12 bases are a match to TRDD3. The CDR3 is 20 residues long. Germline V gene lookup returns CDR1 TSWWSYY and CDR2 QGS. Losses at the gene ends were 2 bases for V and 0 bases for J; bases not matched to a gene: 13. The CDR3 spells CALGERHTTGGYPDTDKLIF. The DNA of the CDR3 is TGTGCTCTTGGGGAAAGGCATACGACTGGGGGATACCCCGACACCGATAAACTCATCTTT.

Regarding this clone: TCRdb records a much larger clone's protein for this DNA, with a difference at residue 6 that likely arises from a read error; the protein given is the translation of the DNA. This chain's CDR3 is CACDTRDSHKLIF. The CDR3 region has the DNA TGTGCCTGTGACACTCGGGATAGCCATAAACTCATCTTT. The rearrangement joins TRDV2 to TRDJ1; weak D call: TRDD3 (6 bases). The V and J ends lost 1 base and 6 bases respectively, with 11 bases between them. Germline V gene sequence: CDR1 GEAIGNYY, CDR2 EKD. CDR3 length equals 13 residues.

The V and J genes are TRDV2 and TRDJ3, with 9 bases fitting TRDD3. The length of the CDR3 is 25 residues. Germline trimming cut 0 bases from V and 0 bases from J; bases unmatched to any gene: 23. Germline loops: CDR1 GEAIGNYY, CDR2 EKD. The CDR3: CACDTAGLHPGTGGHSSWDTRQMFF. The CDR3 DNA reads TGTGCCTGTGACACCGCCGGGTTACACCCAGGTACTGGGGGACATAGCTCCTGGGACACCCGACAGATGTTTTTC.

This clone is categorized as large. The sample holds other DNA sequences that translate to the same CDR3. The chain recombines TRDV2 with TRDJ1, with unresolved D. CDR3 length: 13 residues. Looked up from germline, CDR1 is GEAIGNYY and CDR2 is EKD. With 3 bases removed from V and 2 bases from J, the gap between germline ends came to 9 bases. The CDR3 spells CACDPLVTDKLIF. The CDR3 nucleotides are TGTGCCTGTGACCCGCTGGTAACCGATAAACTCATCTTT.

Details on this clone: Just one base apart from a much larger clone, this may be a read error. Other DNA variants within this sample encode the same CDR3. The genes are TRDV2 and TRDJ1; 11 bases agree with TRDD3. Germline V gives CDR1 GEAIGNYY, CDR2 EKD. The length of the CDR3 is 16 residues. For the CDR3, the DNA is TGTGCCTGTGACCCCTTACTGGGGGATATCACCGATAAGCTCATCTTT. It is translated as CACDPLLGDITDKLIF.

This clone was counted many times. The chain joins TRDV2 to TRDJ1, with TRDD3 matching over 9 bases. Germline lookup yields CDR1 GEAIGNYY and CDR2 EKD. The J segment lost 11 bases and the V segment lost 0 bases, leaving 12 bases of the junction unmatched. This CDR3 contains 15 residues. CDR3 DNA: TGTGCCTGTGACACCTTGTCCGTGGGGGATAAGAAGCTCATCTTT. Encoded protein: CACDTLSVGDKKLIF.

Only a few counts were recorded for this clone. V is TRDV1 and J is TRDJ1; 9 nucleotides line up with TRDD3. Germline loops: CDR1 TSWWSYY, CDR2 QGS. V was clipped by 0 bases and J by 0 bases; unmatched bases: 17. CDR3 size: 21 residues. This chain's CDR3 is CALGELPVLGDRALYTDKLIF. For the CDR3, the DNA is TGTGCTCTTGGGGAACTCCCTGTACTGGGGGACCGGGCCTTGTACACCGATAAACTCATCTTT.

Note on this clone: With a much larger clone just one base away, this may be a read error. The chain combines TRDV2 with TRDJ1, with 10 positions matching TRDD3. Germline CDR1 GEAIGNYY, CDR2 EKD. The junction had 19 bases not matched to a gene; V was cut back by 6 bases and J by 1 base. The CDR3 has 19 amino acids. CDR3: CACSGLLGDEGGSTDKLIF. The CDR3 bases are TGTGCCTGTTCCGGATTACTGGGGGATGAGGGGGGAAGCACCGATAAACTCATCTTT.

There are many counts of this clone. The chain carries TRDV2 and TRDJ1; 11 nucleotides align to TRDD3. Germline values: CDR1 GEAIGNYY, CDR2 EKD. J lost 3 bases, V lost 3 bases, and 17 bases had no gene match. CDR3 length equals 19 residues. CDR3 protein: CACDPLVGDTRLDPDKLIF. In DNA, the CDR3 is TGTGCCTGTGACCCCCTTGTGGGGGATACGCGATTAGATCCCGATAAACTCATCTTT.

There are a few counts of this clone. V is TRDV1 and J is TRDJ1; 10 bases agree with TRDD3. The trim removed 4 bases at V and 0 bases at J, leaving 14 bases unmatched. The CDR3 extends over 19 amino acids. In germline, CDR1 is TSWWSYY, CDR2 QGS. The CDR3 protein is CALGAQRGVTGGYTDKLIF. As DNA, the CDR3 is TGTGCTCTTGGGGCACAAAGGGGGGTGACTGGGGGATACACCGATAAACTCATCTTT.

About this clone itself: This likely stems from a read error, as it lies one base from a far larger clone. Other DNA sequences in this specimen translate into the identical CDR3. The rearrangement joins TRDV2 to TRDJ1; no clear D gene. Germline values: CDR1 GEAIGNYY, CDR2 EKD. The CDR3 totals 16 residues. The CDR3 here is CACDTLGLEDTDKLIF. CDR3 DNA: TGTGCCTGCGACACGCTAGGGCTGGAGGACACCGATAAACTCATCTTT.

This clone was seen a few times. The rearrangement links TRDV1 to TRDJ1; 12 nucleotides agree with TRDD3. The CDR3 covers 33 residues. V gave up 2 bases and J gave up 0 bases; unmatched junction bases: 52. The V gene's germline CDR1 is TSWWSYY and CDR2 QGS. The chain's CDR3 is CALGEFSSFADPTIGFLHRRLGDTSSYTDKLIF. In nucleotides, the CDR3 is TGTGCTCTTGGGGAATTTTCGTCGTTCGCCGATCCGACAATAGGCTTCCTACACAGACGACTGGGGGATACATCTTCGTACACCGATAAACTCATCTTT.

The chain is built from TRDV2 and TRDJ1; 8 bases line up with TRDD3. V dropped 6 bases and J dropped 2; count of bases not matched to a gene: 19. Germline V CDR1 and CDR2: GEAIGNYY, EKD. The CDR3 has 18 amino acids. The CDR3 DNA follows: TGTGCCTGTCTGAGACTGGGGGTCGACCGCTCGTTTACCGATAAACTCATCTTT. It translates to CACLRLGVDRSFTDKLIF.

This clone was seen a handful of times. A read error may be the cause here, since a much bigger clone is one base away. This chain uses TRDV1 with TRDJ1, with 8 bases fitting TRDD3. With V trimmed by 1 base and J by 3 bases, 22 bases remained unmatched. Looked up from germline, CDR1 is TSWWSYY and CDR2 is QGS. The CDR3 is made up of 21 amino acids. DNA of the CDR3: TGTGCTCTTGGGGAACGAACGATCATTCTACTGGGGGCCCCGTACGCCGATAAACTCATCTTT. Its translation: CALGERTIILLGAPYADKLIF.

This clone was picked up a small number of times. TCRdb records a much larger clone's protein for this DNA, with a difference at residue 14 that likely arises from a read error; the protein given is the translation of the DNA. The chain carries TRDV1 and TRDJ1, with TRDD2 matching over 7 bases. The trim removed 3 bases at V and 0 bases at J, leaving 31 bases unmatched. In germline, CDR1 is TSWWSYY, CDR2 QGS. The length of the CDR3 is 24 residues. This chain's CDR3 is CALGDFPTNIPILREIRYTDKLIF. CDR3 DNA: TGTGCTCTTGGGGACTTTCCTACGAACATACCTATACTGAGGGAGATCAGGTACACCGATAAACTCATCTTT.

Concerning this clone: TCRdb attributes to this sequence the protein of a much larger clone, which differs from the DNA translation at residue 13; a read error is likely, and the protein displayed is translated from the DNA. The J gene is TRDJ1, the V gene TRDV2, with D perhaps matching TRDD3 (5 bases). CDR3 length: 19 residues. The germline gives CDR1 GEAIGNYY, CDR2 EKD. The V and J ends lost 1 base and 10 bases respectively, with 33 bases between them. The DNA for the CDR3 is TGTGCCTGTGACACTGCGTCTCTCCGGAAGGAGGGGGGTACGCGGGGACTCATCTTT. Amino acids: CACDTASLRKEGGTRGLIF.

This clone has more than one count but fewer than ten. The chain recombines TRDV1 with TRDJ1, with D perhaps TRDD3 (5 bases). The V gene lost 4 bases and the J gene lost 3 bases, with 27 bases spanning the gap. CDR1 and CDR2 (germline): TSWWSYY, QGS. This CDR3 is 19 amino acids long. CDR3 bases: TGTGCTCTTGGGGTACATACGCAGGGGGCCGCTGAAGGGGCCGATAAACTCATCTTT. This codes for CALGVHTQGAAEGADKLIF.